This paragraph covers one T cell receptor beta chain sequence. Its specificity is not known. The sample comes from a study of cytomegalovirus exposure and HLA in healthy donors. The PCR contained 60 Vbeta and 13 Jbeta primers. Some clones are missing from TCRdb's copy, which holds only in-frame ones; the method was immunoSEQ multiplex PCR. This sample yields tens of thousands of clones, of which roughly 44% are seen a single time; roughly 2.1% belongs to the top ten. Study-wide results and limits: A few CMV-associated chains were confirmed in vitro to be specific for CMV antigens. Several of the most significant clusters appeared, in a later analysis, to be linked to common viral pathogens.

This clonotype was sampled from a woman in her forties or fifties in good health and CMV-seronegative. Sequenced sample: PBMCs.

The CDR3 sequence is CASSPKRVQETQYF. The CDR3 bases are TGTGCCAGCAGCCCCAAGCGGGTTCAAGAGACCCAGTACTTC. This chain uses TRBV2 with TRBJ2-5, with D tentatively TRBD2 (6 bases). Germline V gene sequence: CDR1 SNHLY, CDR2 FYNNEI. Trimming shortened V by 6 bases and J by 2 bases, and 13 bases separated the two germline ends. The CDR3 is 14 amino acids.